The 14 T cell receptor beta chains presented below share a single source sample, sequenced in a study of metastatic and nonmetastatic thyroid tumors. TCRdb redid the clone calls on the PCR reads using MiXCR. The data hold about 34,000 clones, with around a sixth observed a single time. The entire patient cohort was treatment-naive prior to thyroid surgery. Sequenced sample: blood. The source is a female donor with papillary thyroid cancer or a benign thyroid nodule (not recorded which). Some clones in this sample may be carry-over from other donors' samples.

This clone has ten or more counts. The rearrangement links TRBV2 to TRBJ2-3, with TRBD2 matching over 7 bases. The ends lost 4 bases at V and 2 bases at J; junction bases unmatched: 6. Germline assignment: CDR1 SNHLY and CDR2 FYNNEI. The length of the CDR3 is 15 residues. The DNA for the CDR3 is TGTGCCAGCAGTGGAGGCGGGAGCCCCACAGATACGCAGTATTTT. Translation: CASSGGGSPTDTQYF.

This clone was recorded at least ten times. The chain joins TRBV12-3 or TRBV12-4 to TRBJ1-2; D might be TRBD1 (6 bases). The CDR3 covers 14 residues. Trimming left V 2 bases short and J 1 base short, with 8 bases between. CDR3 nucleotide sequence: TGTGCCAGCAGTTTAACAGGGTTTAACTATGGCTACACCTTC. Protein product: CASSLTGFNYGYTF.

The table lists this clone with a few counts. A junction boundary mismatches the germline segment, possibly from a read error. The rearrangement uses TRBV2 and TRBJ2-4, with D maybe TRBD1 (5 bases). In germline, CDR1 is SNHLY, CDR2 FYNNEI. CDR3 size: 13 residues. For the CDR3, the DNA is TGTGCCAGCAGGCGGACATGGGCCCACATTCAGTGCTTC. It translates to CASRRTWAHIQCF.

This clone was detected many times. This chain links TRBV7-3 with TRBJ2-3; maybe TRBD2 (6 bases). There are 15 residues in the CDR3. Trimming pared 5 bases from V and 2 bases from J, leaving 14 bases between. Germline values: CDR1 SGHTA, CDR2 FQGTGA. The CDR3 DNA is TGTGCCAGCAGCCCGGGACTGGTGTACACAGATACGCAGTATTTT. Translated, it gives CASSPGLVYTDTQYF.

The CDR3 reads CSAIPVANTGELFF. CDR3 in DNA: TGCAGTGCTATCCCAGTGGCGAACACCGGGGAGCTGTTTTTT. The J gene is TRBJ2-2, the V gene TRBV20-1; D unresolved. The ends were cut back, 4 bases at V and 0 bases at J, with 9 bases in the middle. Germline V gene sequence: CDR1 DFQATT, CDR2 SNEGSKA (reference sequence). CDR3 length equals 14 residues.

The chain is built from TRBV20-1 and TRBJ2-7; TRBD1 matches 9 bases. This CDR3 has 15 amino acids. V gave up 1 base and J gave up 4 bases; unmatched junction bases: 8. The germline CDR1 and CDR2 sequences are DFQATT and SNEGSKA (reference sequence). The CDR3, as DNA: TGCAGTGCTAGAGCAACCGGGACAGGGCAATACGAGCAGTACTTC. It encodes CSARATGTGQYEQYF.

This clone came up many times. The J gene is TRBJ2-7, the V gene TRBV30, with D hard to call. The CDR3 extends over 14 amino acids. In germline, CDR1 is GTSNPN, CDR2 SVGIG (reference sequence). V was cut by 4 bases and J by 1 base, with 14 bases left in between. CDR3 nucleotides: TGTGCCTGGAAGAGGCCTCAAGAATCCTACGAGCAGTACTTC. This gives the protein CAWKRPQESYEQYF.

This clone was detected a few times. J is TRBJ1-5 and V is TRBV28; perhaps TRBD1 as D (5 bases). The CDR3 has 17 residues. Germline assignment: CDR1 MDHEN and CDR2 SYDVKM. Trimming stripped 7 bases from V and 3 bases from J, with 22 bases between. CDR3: CASISTWGRGINQPQHF. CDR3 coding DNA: TGTGCCAGCATTTCTACTTGGGGGAGGGGCATCAATCAGCCCCAGCATTTT.

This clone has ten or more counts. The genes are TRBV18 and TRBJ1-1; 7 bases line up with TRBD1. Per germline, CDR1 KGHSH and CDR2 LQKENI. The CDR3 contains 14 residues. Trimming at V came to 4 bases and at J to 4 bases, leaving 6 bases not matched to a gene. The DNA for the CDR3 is TGTGCCAGCTCACGATCAGGGGGAAGCACTGAAGCTTTCTTT. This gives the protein CASSRSGGSTEAFF. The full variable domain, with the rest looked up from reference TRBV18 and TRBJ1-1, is NAGVMQNPRHLVRRRGQEARLRCSPMKGHSHVYWYRQLPEEGLKFMVYLQKENIIDESGMPKERFSAEFPKEGPSILRIQQVVRGDSAAYFCASSRSGGSTEAFFGQGTRLTVV.

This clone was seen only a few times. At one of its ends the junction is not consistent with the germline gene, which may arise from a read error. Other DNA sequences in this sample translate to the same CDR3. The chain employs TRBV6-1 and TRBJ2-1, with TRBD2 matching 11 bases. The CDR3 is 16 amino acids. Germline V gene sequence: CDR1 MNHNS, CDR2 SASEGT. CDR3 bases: TGCGCCAGCAGTCCAGCCGGGACTAGCGGTAGGAATGAGCAGTTCTTC. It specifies CASSPAGTSGRNEQFF.

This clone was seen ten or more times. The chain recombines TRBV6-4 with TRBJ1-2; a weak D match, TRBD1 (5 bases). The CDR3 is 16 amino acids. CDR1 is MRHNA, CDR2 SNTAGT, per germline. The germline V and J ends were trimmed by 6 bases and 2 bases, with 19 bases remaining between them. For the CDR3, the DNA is TGTGCCAGCAGCCCCACTACTCAGGGAACCAACTATGGCTACACCTTC. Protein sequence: CASSPTTQGTNYGYTF.

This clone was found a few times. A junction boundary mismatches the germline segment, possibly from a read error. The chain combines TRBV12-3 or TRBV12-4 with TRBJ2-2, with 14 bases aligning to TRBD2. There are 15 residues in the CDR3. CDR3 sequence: CTSRSGTSGSGELFF. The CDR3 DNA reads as TGTACCAGCAGGTCCGGGACTAGCGGGAGCGGTGAGCTGTTTTTT.

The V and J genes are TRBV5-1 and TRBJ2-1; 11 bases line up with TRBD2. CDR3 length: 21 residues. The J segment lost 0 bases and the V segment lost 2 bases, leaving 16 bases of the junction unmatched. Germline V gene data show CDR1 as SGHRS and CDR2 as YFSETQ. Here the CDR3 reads CASSFALLAGAQKSSYNEQFF. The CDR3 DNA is TGCGCCAGCAGCTTCGCCTTACTAGCGGGAGCTCAGAAGAGCTCCTACAATGAGCAGTTCTTC.

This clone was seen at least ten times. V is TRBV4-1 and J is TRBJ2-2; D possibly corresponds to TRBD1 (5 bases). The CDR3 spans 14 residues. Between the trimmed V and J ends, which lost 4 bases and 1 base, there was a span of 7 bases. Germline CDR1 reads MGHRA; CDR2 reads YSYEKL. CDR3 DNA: TGCGCCAGCAGCCGGGGCGGGAACACCGGGGAGCTGTTTTTT. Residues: CASSRGGNTGELFF.